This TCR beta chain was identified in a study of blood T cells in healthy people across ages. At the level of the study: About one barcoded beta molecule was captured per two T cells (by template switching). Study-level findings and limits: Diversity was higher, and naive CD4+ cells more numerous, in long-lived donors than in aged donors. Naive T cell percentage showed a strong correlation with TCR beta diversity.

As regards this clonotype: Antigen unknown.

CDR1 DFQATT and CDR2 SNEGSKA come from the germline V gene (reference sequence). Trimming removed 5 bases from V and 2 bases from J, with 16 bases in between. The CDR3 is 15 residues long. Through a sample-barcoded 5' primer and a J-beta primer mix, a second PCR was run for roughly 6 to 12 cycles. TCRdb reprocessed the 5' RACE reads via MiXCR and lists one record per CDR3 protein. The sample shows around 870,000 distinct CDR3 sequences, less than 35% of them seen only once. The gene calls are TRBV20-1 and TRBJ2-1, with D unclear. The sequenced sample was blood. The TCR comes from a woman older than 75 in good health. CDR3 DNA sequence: TGCAGTGCTGCCCGACTTGATCTTACCTACAATGAGCAGTTCTTC. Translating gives CSAARLDLTYNEQFF.